Below are 32 T cell receptor beta chains sequenced from a single sample in a study of blood T cell repertoires in COVID-19. TCRdb keeps only in-frame clones here, not all; method: immunoSEQ multiplex PCR. The profile shows around 200,000 clones, about 90% of them singletons. The sample was peripheral blood. Receptors were obtained from a man between 40 and 49 years old with active or convalescent COVID-19.

The rearrangement uses TRBV7-9 and TRBJ1-1; the D gene is possibly TRBD1 (5 bases). Germline loops: CDR1 SEHNR, CDR2 FQNEAQ (reference sequence). With 0 bases removed from V and 11 bases from J, the gap between germline ends came to 16 bases. The CDR3 consists of 14 residues. The CDR3, as DNA: TGTGCCAGCAGCTTAGCGCGGCACCGCCGGGGGGCTTTCTTT. This gives the protein CASSLARHRRGAFF.

This clone was seen just once. The chain carries TRBV5-1 and TRBJ2-3; TRBD2 matches 10 bases. J was trimmed by 7 bases and V by 4 bases; bases with no gene match: 6. Germline assignment: CDR1 SGHRS and CDR2 YFSETQ. This CDR3 comprises 14 residues. CDR3 nucleotides: TGCGCCAGCAGCAGACTAGCGGGCGCCAATACGCAGTATTTT. Translated: CASSRLAGANTQYF.

This clone was seen only once. V usage is TRBV27 and J usage is TRBJ1-4; a weak D match, TRBD1 (6 bases). Per the germline V gene, CDR1 is MNHEY and CDR2 is SMNVEV (reference sequence). Between the trimmed V and J ends, which lost 9 bases and 6 bases, there was a span of 14 bases. This CDR3 region has 13 residues. CDR3 nucleotide sequence: TGTGCCAGTGCAGACAGGAGTTATGAAAAACTGTTTTTT. Amino acids: CASADRSYEKLFF.

The chain is built from TRBV18 and TRBJ2-7, with 11 bases lining up with TRBD1. CDR3 length equals 15 residues. Looked up from germline, CDR1 is KGHSH and CDR2 is LQKENI. V was pared by 5 bases and J by 3 bases, with 6 bases of the junction left unmatched. The CDR3 bases are TGTGCCAGCTCAAAACCGGGACAGGGGGACTACGAGCAGTACTTC. Translating gives CASSKPGQGDYEQYF. Supplemented by reference TRBV18 and TRBJ2-7, the full variable domain reads NAGVMQNPRHLVRRRGQEARLRCSPMKGHSHVYWYRQLPEEGLKFMVYLQKENIIDESGMPKERFSAEFPKEGPSILRIQQVVRGDSAAYFCASSKPGQGDYEQYFGPGTRLTVT.

CDR3 in DNA: TGCGCCAGCAGCTTGGGCCCCTGGGCGGGGGGCACAGATACGCAGTATTTT. Protein product: CASSLGPWAGGTDTQYF. This rearrangement joins TRBV5-1 to TRBJ2-3, with TRBD2 matching 7 bases. The CDR3 totals 17 residues. Germline CDR1 and CDR2: SGHRS and YFSETQ. The V and J ends lost 0 bases and 1 base, in that order; junction bases with no gene match: 8.

This rearrangement joins TRBV15 to TRBJ1-5, with D hard to call. The V and J ends lost 8 bases and 2 bases respectively, with 7 bases between them. CDR3 length: 12 amino acids. Germline CDR1 and CDR2: LNHNV and YYDKDF (reference sequence). CDR3 region: CATRTGNQPQHF. CDR3 coding DNA: TGTGCCACCCGGACTGGCAATCAGCCCCAGCATTTT. Full variable domain (rest looked up from reference TRBV15 and TRBJ1-5): DAMVIQNPRYQVTQFGKPVTLSCSQTLNHNVMYWYQQKSSQAPKLLFHYYDKDFNNEADTPDNFQSRRPNTSFCFLDIRSPGLGDTAMYLCATRTGNQPQHFGDGTRLSIL.

This chain uses TRBV24-1 with TRBJ1-5, with no clear D. Germline V gene data show CDR1 as KGHDR and CDR2 as SFDVKD. V was pared by 2 bases and J by 9 bases, with 13 bases between. The CDR3 extends over 14 amino acids. The CDR3 spells CATSDSRIGGPQHF. CDR3 DNA: TGTGCCACCAGTGATTCCCGAATTGGCGGGCCCCAGCATTTT.

J is TRBJ1-6 and V is TRBV6-5, with D hard to call. Trimming left V 4 bases short and J 7 bases short, with 11 bases between. The CDR3 is 14 amino acids. Germline V gene sequence: CDR1 MNHEY, CDR2 SVGAGI. The CDR3 region is CASSFFGGNSPLHF. Here the CDR3 DNA reads TGTGCCAGCAGTTTCTTTGGAGGGAATTCACCCCTCCACTTT.

V usage is TRBV21-1 and J usage is TRBJ2-4; TRBD2, the table's D call, was not compared with the DNA. TRBV21-1 is marked as a pseudogene. The length of the CDR3 is 17 residues. CDR3 sequence (DNA): TGTGCCAGCAGCAAAGTAAGTAGCGGGAGTGCCAAAAACATTCAGTACTTC. The encoded protein is CASSKVSSGSAKNIQYF.

This chain joins TRBV7-8 and TRBJ2-1; TRBD1 is a possible D gene (5 bases). CDR3 length: 13 amino acids. Germline CDR1 SGHVS, CDR2 FQNEAQ. The ends were cut back, 5 bases at V and 4 bases at J, with 9 bases in the middle. The CDR3 loop reads CASSRGQYNEQFF. CDR3 bases: TGTGCCAGCAGCCGCGGACAATACAATGAGCAGTTCTTC.

This clone showed up just once. This chain connects TRBV27 to TRBJ1-5; possible D gene TRBD1, 5 bases. CDR3 length equals 13 residues. Between the trimmed V and J ends, which lost 2 bases and 11 bases, there was a span of 13 bases. Germline-derived CDR1 and CDR2 are MNHEY and SMNVEV (reference sequence). DNA for the CDR3: TGTGCCAGCAGTTTAGCAGGGTCAGGGACCCAGCATTTT. Protein sequence: CASSLAGSGTQHF.

V is TRBV27 and J is TRBJ2-2; possible D gene TRBD1, 8 bases. Looked up from germline, CDR1 is MNHEY and CDR2 is SMNVEV (reference sequence). Trimming took off 5 bases at V and 1 base at J, with 17 bases between the two ends. The CDR3 loop spans 17 amino acids. CDR3: CASSGQGGVGNTGELFF. CDR3 nucleotides: TGTGCCAGCAGTGGACAGGGAGGGGTCGGGAACACCGGGGAGCTGTTTTTT.

The V call is TRBV5-1, the J call TRBJ1-1; TRBD1 matches 7 bases. Germline CDR1 SGHRS, CDR2 YFSETQ. J lost 5 bases, V lost 2 bases, and 9 bases had no gene match. This CDR3 has 15 amino acids. CDR3 sequence reads: CASSFKGASETEAFF. CDR3 coding DNA: TGCGCCAGCAGCTTTAAGGGGGCGAGCGAGACTGAAGCTTTCTTT.

This clone has only one observation. This chain links TRBV18 with TRBJ2-1, with 8 bases lining up with TRBD2. The junction had 2 bases not matched to a gene; V was cut back by 2 bases and J by 2 bases. The CDR3 length is 15 residues. Per the germline V gene, CDR1 is KGHSH and CDR2 is LQKENI. This chain's CDR3 is CASSPSAGAYNEQFF. In DNA, the CDR3 is TGTGCCAGCTCACCATCAGCGGGGGCCTACAATGAGCAGTTCTTC.

This clone was observed once. This chain's CDR3 is CASSSDRSPAYGYTF. CDR3 DNA sequence: TGCGCCAGCAGCTCCGACAGGAGTCCCGCTTATGGCTACACCTTC. The V gene is TRBV5-1, the J gene TRBJ1-2; tentatively, D is TRBD1 (6 bases). This CDR3 is 15 amino acids long. Trimming took 3 bases from V and 5 from J, leaving 17 bases between them. Germline CDR1 is SGHRS and CDR2 is YFSETQ.

With respect to this clone: Different DNA sequences within this sample yield the same CDR3. This rearrangement joins TRBV4-1 to TRBJ1-1; TRBD1 matches 8 bases. CDR3 length equals 14 residues. V shed 2 bases, J shed 6 bases, and the junction held 5 bases outside the gene matches. Germline-derived CDR1 and CDR2 are MGHRA and YSYEKL. In nucleotides, the CDR3 is TGCGCCAGCAGCCAAACAGACAGGGGCCCTGAAGCTTTCTTT. The encoded protein is CASSQTDRGPEAFF.

The V gene is TRBV29-1, the J gene TRBJ2-1; 9 nucleotides line up with TRBD2. The CDR3 is 17 amino acids. The ends lost 1 base at V and 1 base at J; junction bases unmatched: 8. Germline CDR1 is SQVTM and CDR2 is ANQGSEA. Here the CDR3 DNA reads TGCAGCGTTGAAGGTCCCCTAGCGGGATATTCCTACAATGAGCAGTTCTTC. It is translated as CSVEGPLAGYSYNEQFF.

This chain joins TRBV28 and TRBJ2-7; D perhaps matches TRBD2 (6 bases). The germline CDR1 and CDR2 sequences are MDHEN and SYDVKM. V lost 4 bases to trimming and J lost 2 bases, with 15 bases between them. There are 15 residues in the CDR3. The CDR3 DNA reads TGTGCCAGCAGTTCCGCGGACGGGGGTACCTACGAGCAGTACTTC. Its protein is CASSSADGGTYEQYF.

This chain links TRBV10-3 with TRBJ2-7; D ambiguous. CDR1 is ENHRY and CDR2 is SYGVKD in the germline V gene. With 0 bases removed from V and 0 bases from J, the gap between germline ends came to 6 bases. This CDR3 region has 14 residues. The CDR3 DNA is TGTGCCATCAGTGAGTCCGGTCCCTCCTACGAGCAGTACTTC. As protein: CAISESGPSYEQYF.

The CDR3 bases are TGTGCCAGCTCCTCCCCCGCGGGGTCGAACACCATATATTTT. It is translated as CASSSPAGSNTIYF. The chain uses TRBV28 and TRBJ1-3; D gene ambiguous. Germline V gene lookup returns CDR1 MDHEN and CDR2 SYDVKM. V was clipped by 8 bases and J by 7 bases, with 18 bases between them. There are 14 residues in the CDR3.

V gene TRBV28 combines with J gene TRBJ1-1; D uncertain. The germline V and J ends were trimmed by 5 bases and 8 bases, with 18 bases remaining between them. This CDR3 is 14 amino acids long. The germline CDR1 and CDR2 sequences are MDHEN and SYDVKM. DNA for the CDR3: TGTGCCAGCAGTCCCCTTAGCCCCGGTTACGAAGCTTTCTTT. It encodes CASSPLSPGYEAFF.

The chain couples TRBV28 to TRBJ1-2, with D possibly matching TRBD1 (5 bases). CDR3 size: 14 residues. Germline V gene lookup returns CDR1 MDHEN and CDR2 SYDVKM. Trimming stripped 10 bases from V and 7 bases from J, with 22 bases between. CDR3 DNA sequence: TGTGCCATCTCAGTTTTACGGGGGAGCAGTGGCTACACCTTC. The encoded protein is CAISVLRGSSGYTF.

This sequence joins TRBV2 and TRBJ1-4; the D gene is possibly TRBD1 (6 bases). The CDR3 is 13 residues long. Trimming removed 5 bases from V and 7 bases from J, with 11 bases in between. The germline gives CDR1 SNHLY, CDR2 FYNNEI. As DNA, the CDR3 is TGTGCCAGCAGTACAGGGTCGGGTGAAAAACTGTTTTTT. Protein sequence: CASSTGSGEKLFF. Using reference TRBV2 and TRBJ1-4 for the parts outside the CDR3, the full variable domain is EPEVTQTPSHQVTQMGQEVILRCVPISNHLYFYWYRQILGQKVEFLVSFYNNEISEKSEIFDDQFSVERPDGSNFTLKIRSTKLEDSAMYFCASSTGSGEKLFFGSGTQLSVL.

The rearrangement uses TRBV7-6 and TRBJ1-6; D is possibly TRBD1 (6 bases). This CDR3 has 15 residues. V gave up 4 bases and J gave up 8 bases, with 15 bases separating them. CDR1 is SGHVS, CDR2 FNYEAQ, per germline. The CDR3 loop reads CASSSQGSVYSPLHF. The DNA of the CDR3 is TGTGCCAGCAGCTCACAGGGTTCGGTTTATTCACCCCTCCACTTT. Filled out from reference TRBV7-6 and TRBJ1-6, the complete variable domain reads GAGVSQSPRYKVTKRGQDVALRCDPISGHVSLYWYRQALGQGPEFLTYFNYEAQQDKSGLPNDRFSAERPEGSISTLTIQRTEQRDSAMYRCASSSQGSVYSPLHFGNGTRLTVT.

V gene TRBV5-6 combines with J gene TRBJ2-7, with 7 bases aligning to TRBD1. The trim removed 3 bases at V and 0 bases at J, leaving 9 bases unmatched. Germline assignment: CDR1 SGHDT and CDR2 YYEEEE. This CDR3 comprises 16 residues. The CDR3: CASSSTGQYNSYEQYF. The CDR3, as DNA: TGTGCCAGCAGCTCCACGGGACAGTATAACTCCTACGAGCAGTACTTC.

The chain combines TRBV10-1 with TRBJ2-7; D is perhaps TRBD1 (6 bases). The V end was cut by 0 bases, the J end by 5 bases, with 11 bases between. CDR3 length: 14 residues. Germline values: CDR1 WNHNN, CDR2 SYGVQD (reference sequence). The CDR3 is CASSESWTAHEQYF. The CDR3 DNA follows: TGCGCCAGCAGTGAGTCTTGGACAGCCCACGAGCAGTACTTC.

V is TRBV2 and J is TRBJ2-1; TRBD2 might be the D (6 bases). Germline loops: CDR1 SNHLY, CDR2 FYNNEI. With 3 bases removed from V and 9 bases from J, the gap between germline ends came to 15 bases. The CDR3 extends over 14 amino acids. The CDR3 spells CASSDGTGWGEQFF. DNA for the CDR3: TGTGCCAGCAGTGATGGGACTGGGTGGGGTGAGCAGTTCTTC.

CDR3 DNA: TGTGCCAGCAGTTGGTACAGGGCGAGGGGGAGCAATCAGCCCCAGCATTTT. Its protein product is CASSWYRARGSNQPQHF. The V and J genes are TRBV28 and TRBJ1-5; possibly TRBD1 for D (6 bases). Germline CDR1 MDHEN, CDR2 SYDVKM. V dropped 4 bases and J dropped 1 base, with 17 bases sitting between them. The CDR3 totals 17 residues.

This clone has a single count. The V call is TRBV18, the J call TRBJ1-2; D not resolved. Germline-derived CDR1 and CDR2 are KGHSH and LQKENI. The CDR3 covers 12 residues. Trimming pared 5 bases from V and 6 bases from J, leaving 10 bases between. DNA of the CDR3: TGTGCCAGCTCAGAGGCAGCAGATGGCTACACCTTC. It translates to CASSEAADGYTF. Looking up the rest from reference TRBV18 and TRBJ1-2 gives the full variable domain: NAGVMQNPRHLVRRRGQEARLRCSPMKGHSHVYWYRQLPEEGLKFMVYLQKENIIDESGMPKERFSAEFPKEGPSILRIQQVVRGDSAAYFCASSEAADGYTFGSGTRLTVV.

This chain uses TRBV19 with TRBJ2-3; 10 bases align to TRBD2. V dropped 3 bases and J dropped 6; count of bases not matched to a gene: 3. The V gene's germline CDR1 is LNHDA and CDR2 SQIVND (reference sequence). The CDR3 is 14 amino acids. The CDR3 sequence: CASSIGAGGDTQYF. Here the CDR3 DNA reads TGTGCCAGTAGTATTGGAGCGGGAGGGGATACGCAGTATTTT.

The rearrangement links TRBV5-1 to TRBJ1-3; D ambiguous. V was trimmed by 0 bases and J by 0 bases, leaving 13 bases between them. The length of the CDR3 is 17 residues. Per germline, CDR1 SGHRS and CDR2 YFSETQ. This CDR3 reads CASSLGPYSISGNTIYF. The CDR3 DNA follows: TGCGCCAGCAGCTTGGGCCCCTACAGCATCTCTGGAAACACCATATATTTT.

The chain joins TRBV25-1 to TRBJ1-4, with 8 bases aligning to TRBD1. Per germline, CDR1 MGHDK and CDR2 SYGVNS. The CDR3 is 15 amino acids. With 0 bases clipped from V and 8 bases from J, the junction kept 5 bases outside the gene matches. CDR3 protein: CASSEYQGAREKLFF. DNA for the CDR3: TGTGCCAGCAGTGAATATCAGGGGGCGCGCGAAAAACTGTTTTTT.